One T cell receptor beta chain is described in this entry. The antigen remains unidentified. Using immunoSEQ multiplex PCR, the repertoire was profiled, and TCRdb retains in-frame clones only, with some absent. The table shows more than 70,000 clones, with roughly 94% occurring only once. The record originates from a study of siplizumab effects on memory and regulatory T cells. Germline CDR1 MDHEN, CDR2 SYDVKM. The CDR3 has 12 amino acids. V was cut by 5 bases and J by 7 bases, with 9 bases left in between. Study-wide results and caveats: Unstimulated subsets accounted for the mapping of only a minor share of the clones that were alloreactive.

The sequence came from a human donor in good health. Sequenced sample: CD8+ T cells sorted from blood. The chain recombines TRBV28 with TRBJ2-1; D may match TRBD1 or TRBD2 (6 bases each). Here the CDR3 DNA reads TGTGCCAGCAGTCTAGGGGGGAATGAGCAGTTCTTC. Protein sequence: CASSLGGNEQFF.